This TCR beta chain was observed in a study of T cell repertoires in cytomegalovirus infection. Study as a whole: Matching HLA type, along with CMV infection, was indicated by public TCR beta signatures.

The CDR3 loop spans 16 amino acids. V was clipped by 2 bases and J by 0 bases, with 11 bases between them. Germline loops: CDR1 LGHNA, CDR2 YSLEER. General observations from the study: CMV-specific TCR beta clonotypes restricted by HLA-C were the ones dominating the ex vivo response.

Ten or more counts support this clonotype. The antigen is unknown. TCRdb re-derived calls from the reads in MiXCR, one entry per CDR3 protein. Among roughly 240,000 distinct CDR3 sequences listed, roughly 6.5% were seen once. J is TRBJ1-5 and V is TRBV4-3; D ambiguous. The sample comprised PBMCs. The TCR was taken from a human donor in good health (CMV status not recorded). Some clones in this sample may be carry-over from other donors' samples. CDR3 bases: TGCGCCAGCAGCCAAACTAACGACCGTAGCAATCAGCCCCAGCATTTT. The encoded protein is CASSQTNDRSNQPQHF.